The T cell receptor (beta chain) under discussion was sequenced for a study of a mutant IDH1 vaccine in newly diagnosed glioma. As for the study in general: Vaccination followed radiotherapy alone by 4-6 weeks, or accompanied temozolomide cycles.

Clones were read by immunoSEQ multiplex PCR, and TCRdb kept only the in-frame ones, dropping some. The table includes roughly 74,000 clones, approximately 85% detected once. Unmatched junction bases numbered 5, after V lost 8 bases and J lost 4 bases. CDR3 length: 12 residues. Germline V gene data show CDR1 as MNHEY and CDR2 as SVGAGI. Sample time point: week 23, last vaccination. Mutant IDH1 20-mer peptide, at 300 ug, made up each vaccine dose, with topical imiquimod. Astrocytomas that were new, WHO grade 3 or 4, IDH1-mutant and ATRX-lost were present in the donors. About this clone: Antigen specificity is unknown.

Study-level points and caveats: The authors found pseudoprogression apparently unrelated to changes in top peripheral T cell clonotypes. A vaccine-induced immune response developed in 93.3% of the patients.

The sequences come from PBMCs, collected from a glioma patient whose treatment included an IDH1 peptide vaccine. The chain combines TRBV6-5 with TRBJ2-7; 7 bases line up with TRBD2. This sequence was found in a man aged 30-40 years with glioma. Some clones in this sample may be carry-over from other donors' samples. The CDR3 DNA reads TGTGCCAGCCACACTAGCGCGTACGAGCAGTACTTC. Protein: CASHTSAYEQYF.